This T cell receptor (beta chain) was captured in a study of T-cell memory formation after mild COVID-19 (dated by TCRdb to the early 2020s). General notes on the study: Most TCR sequence clusters were specific to one of the two donors. Two young, previously healthy adult volunteers made up the cohort, one male and one female. T-cell clones expanding and contracting after mild COVID-19 in a couple of donors were tracked by longitudinal TCRalpha and TCRbeta repertoire sequencing.

Ficoll-Paque density gradient centrifugation was the method used to isolate PBMCs. About this clonotype: Its antigen is unknown. Per-base quality was not reported, and no clone a single base away is much larger than it.

The instrument given in TCRdb is Illumina NovaSeq 6000. TCRalpha and TCRbeta cDNA libraries were built by 5'RACE with constant-segment primers, adding sample barcodes and unique molecular identifiers. Trizol reagent was used to extract RNA from every sample. Library amplification was performed in two PCR steps, and a second sample barcode and Illumina TruSeq adapters were introduced in the second step. The libraries were sequenced on an Illumina NovaSeq using 2 x 150 bp paired-end reads. Processing in the source paper ran as follows. The reads were demultiplexed and collapsed into UMI-guided consensus sequences using migec v1.2.7. Using mixcr v2.1.11, UMI consensuses were aligned to TRA and TRB V and J templates and then assembled into clonotypes. A clonotype was counted as expanded or contracted only when both edgeR and NoisET called the clonotype significant, with the noise models trained on biological replicates. For edgeR calls, the thresholds were a false discovery rate-adjusted p below 0.01 and a log2 fold-change of 1. As an exploratory analysis of dynamics, max-normalized trajectories of the 1000 most abundant clonotypes were examined with PCA combined with hierarchical clustering. Separately sequenced CD4+ and CD8+ repertoires were used to assign a CD4 or CD8 phenotype to each responding clone. TCRdb cleaned the public reads at Q25 with fastp, built clones with MiXCR and kept in-frame beta chains. Duplicate CDR3 protein sequences are folded into a single record with the most common DNA and genes. The V and J calls were not made by the authors but by TCRdb's processing. The sample table holds roughly 240,000 distinct CDR3 sequences, of which about 16% were seen once. The ten largest clones represent 20% to 25% of the sample.

The germline ends are 8 bases apart after V is trimmed by 5 bases and J by 7 bases. CDR1 and CDR2 (SEHNR, FQNEAQ) derive from the germline V gene (reference sequence). The CDR3 has 12 amino acids, counting the end cysteine and phenylalanine. Only the CDR3 DNA is retained, 36 bases long and in frame from the first base. Study-wide conclusions, independent of this receptor: Whether the second-wave clones peaking on day 37 were SARS-CoV-2 specific was not confirmed. Contracting CD4+ clones were located mainly in the CM and EM memory subsets, whereas CD8+ clones were found to be enriched in EMRA. Some responding clones were detected in pre-infection memory, which suggested that pre-existing cross-reactive memory T cells had joined the SARS-CoV-2 response. Balanced CD4/CD8 phenotypes were observed for clones contracting from day 15 to 85, whereas a bias towards CD4+ was observed for a second wave of clones expanding from day 15 to 37. The study covered only a couple of mild cases, and larger cohorts including severe cases with pre-infection samples were considered necessary.

Recombination joined TRBV7-9 with TRBJ1-4; a confident D gene designation cannot be given. The clonotype originates from a man aged 18 to 29 who had mild COVID-19 (a few samples of this study predate the infection). The sample titles of this study are shuffled in the database, so cell type and time point are left out; the donor was told from shared clones. The material sequenced was PBMCs or a T cell subset sorted from them (not recorded which). For the CDR3, the sequence is CASSKNPEKLFF. The base sequence is TGTGCCAGCAGCAAAAATCCTGAAAAACTGTTTTTT.